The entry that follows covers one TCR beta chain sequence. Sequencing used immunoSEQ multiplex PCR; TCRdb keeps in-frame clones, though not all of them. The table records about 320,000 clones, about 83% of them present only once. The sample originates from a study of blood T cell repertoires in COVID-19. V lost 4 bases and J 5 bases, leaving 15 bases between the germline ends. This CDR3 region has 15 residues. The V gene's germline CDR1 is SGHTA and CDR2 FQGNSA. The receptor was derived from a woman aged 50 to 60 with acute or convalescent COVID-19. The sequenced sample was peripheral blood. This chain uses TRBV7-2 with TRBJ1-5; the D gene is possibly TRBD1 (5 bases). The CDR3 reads CASSYDSRGDQPQHF. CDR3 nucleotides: TGTGCCAGCAGCTATGACAGTAGGGGTGATCAGCCCCAGCATTTT.